This T cell receptor (beta chain) was captured in a study of blood T cell repertoires in COVID-19. Study details: T cells, B-cell-depleted T cells, or PBMCs provided the cDNA or gDNA that served as material.

In the original processing: Amplification with reference gene primers provided the estimates of nucleated cell counts. TCRdb keeps only in-frame clones here, not all; method: immunoSEQ multiplex PCR. The D gene and trimming were derived from the DNA, and the V and J assignments and clone size from that table. The data contain 150,000 to 200,000 clones, around 82% of them singletons. Clinical histories supplied by participants themselves formed the basis of cohort assignment. Per the germline V gene, CDR1 is SNHLY and CDR2 is FYNNEI. CDR3 length: 16 amino acids. V shed 7 bases and J shed 10 bases, with 23 bases lying between them.

The specimen sequenced was PBMCs or T cells enriched from blood (not recorded which). The clonotype was recovered from a woman aged 45-65 years with acute COVID-19. J is TRBJ1-6 and V is TRBV2; D perhaps matches TRBD1 (6 bases). The chain's CDR3 is CASTTVTNREGSPLHF. The CDR3 DNA follows: TGTGCCAGCACAACAGTGACTAACAGGGAAGGCTCACCCCTCCACTTT. Filled out from reference TRBV2 and TRBJ1-6, the complete variable domain reads EPEVTQTPSHQVTQMGQEVILRCVPISNHLYFYWYRQILGQKVEFLVSFYNNEISEKSEIFDDQFSVERPDGSNFTLKIRSTKLEDSAMYFCASTTVTNREGSPLHFGNGTRLTVT.